This is a list of T cell receptor beta chains from one sample in a study of ipilimumab plus nivolumab after autologous stem cell transplantation. Only in-frame clones appear in the TCRdb table, and some are missing; sequencing was by immunoSEQ multiplex PCR. Among 500 to 650 clones listed, around two thirds were seen once. Sequenced here: PBMCs, sampled in a trial of ipilimumab plus nivolumab as post-transplant consolidation. These receptors were obtained from a male donor with diffuse large B-cell lymphoma. Each CDR3 is given with its conserved first and last residue. D genes are given only for firm matches. Clone size is given for some rows only: seen once, a few or many times, or a class if the clone is expanded.

. | TRBJ2-2 | large | TRBV27 | CASSLRPSNTGELFF | TGTGCCAGCAGTTTACGGCCTTCGAACACCGGGGAGCTGTTTTTT
. | TRBJ1-2 | . | TRBV19 | CASTLSAVANYGYTF | TGTGCCAGTACCCTCAGCGCCGTAGCTAACTATGGCTACACCTTC
. | TRBJ1-1 | . | TRBV2 | CASSEVGLRGTEAFF | TGTGCCAGCAGTGAAGTGGGGCTACGGGGCACTGAAGCTTTCTTT
. | TRBJ1-1 | . | TRBV7-9 | CASSLARGAPGEAFF | TGTGCCAGCAGCTTAGCCCGAGGGGCTCCCGGTGAAGCTTTCTTT
TRBD2 | TRBJ2-3 | . | TRBV10-3 | CAINGGTSGLTDTQYF | TGTGCCATCAATGGAGGGACTAGCGGTCTCACAGATACGCAGTATTTT
. | TRBJ1-1 | . | TRBV7-2 | CASSPGEGAFF | TGTGCCAGCAGCCCCGGGGAGGGGGCTTTCTTT
. | TRBJ1-6 | . | TRBV6-6 | CASSGSYNSPLHF | TGTGCCAGTTCTGGCTCCTATAATTCACCCCTCCACTTT
TRBD1 | TRBJ2-7 | . | TRBV28 | CASSLSGTGARYEQYF | TGTGCCAGCAGTTTAAGCGGGACAGGGGCGCGATACGAGCAGTACTTC
. | TRBJ1-4 | once | TRBV5-1 | CASSLGQSPPNEKLFF | TGCGCCAGCAGCTTGGGACAGTCTCCCCCAAATGAAAAACTGTTTTTT
. | TRBJ2-7 | . | TRBV4-3 | CASSRQGTYEQYF | TGCGCCAGCAGCCGGCAGGGGACCTACGAGCAGTACTTC
. | TRBJ1-2 | once | TRBV27 | CASSVAGARGYTF | TGTGCCAGCAGCGTCGCGGGGGCGCGGGGCTACACCTTC
. | TRBJ2-7 | . | TRBV5-1 | CASSLVWGSSYEQYF | TGCGCCAGCAGCTTGGTGTGGGGGAGCTCCTACGAGCAGTACTTC
. | TRBJ1-5 | . | TRBV10-1 | CANITGSQHF | TGCGCCAACATAACAGGGTCCCAGCATTTT
TRBD1 | TRBJ2-2 | . | TRBV30 | CAWSPIDRGNTGELFF | TGTGCCTGGAGTCCGATAGACAGGGGGAACACCGGGGAGCTGTTTTTT
TRBD1 | TRBJ1-1 | . | TRBV2 | CASSESRDRGVTEAFF | TGTGCCAGCAGTGAAAGTCGGGACAGGGGGGTCACTGAAGCTTTCTTT
TRBD1 | TRBJ2-5 | once | TRBV28 | CASRFSGTGQETQYF | TGTGCCAGCAGGTTCTCCGGGACAGGGCAAGAGACCCAGTACTTC
. | TRBJ2-7 | . | TRBV7-2 | CASSLGQSPYEQYF | TGTGCCAGCAGCTTAGGACAGTCCCCCTACGAGCAGTACTTC
TRBD2 | TRBJ2-1 | . | TRBV11-2 | CASSLVASGTQQFF | TGTGCCAGCAGCTTAGTGGCTAGCGGGACCCAGCAGTTCTTC
. | TRBJ1-6 | . | TRBV6-5 | CASSSDRLDSPLHF | TGTGCCAGCAGTTCGGACAGATTAGATTCACCCCTCCACTTT
. | TRBJ2-1 | . | TRBV5-1 | CASTLRAGPEGGEQFF | TGCGCCAGCACCCTGCGGGCGGGCCCCGAGGGGGGTGAGCAGTTCTTC
TRBD2 | TRBJ2-7 | . | TRBV28 | CASSLRGGAQYEQYF | TGTGCCAGCAGTCTACGCGGGGGGGCACAATACGAGCAGTACTTC
. | TRBJ1-6 | . | TRBV5-4 | CASSLDFQGYNSPLHF | TGTGCCAGCAGCTTGGATTTTCAGGGATATAATTCACCCCTCCACTTT
. | TRBJ2-7 | . | TRBV2 | CASSIAGEQYF | TGTGCCAGCTCAATAGCCGGCGAGCAGTACTTC
. | TRBJ2-1 | . | TRBV5-1 | CASAPYFGANEQFF | TGCGCCAGCGCCCCTTACTTCGGGGCGAATGAGCAGTTCTTC
. | TRBJ1-1 | . | TRBV21-1 | CASSKARATTEAFF | TGTGCCAGCAGCAAAGCCAGGGCTACCACTGAAGCTTTCTTT
. | TRBJ1-4 | . | TRBV9 | CASSAPLTPEATNEKLFF | TGTGCCAGCAGCGCTCCTCTTACCCCGGAGGCAACTAATGAAAAACTGTTTTTT
TRBD1 | TRBJ1-4 | . | TRBV13 | CASRQGAWTNEKLFF | TGTGCCAGCAGACAGGGGGCTTGGACTAATGAAAAACTGTTTTTT
TRBD1 | TRBJ2-7 | . | TRBV11-2 | CASSSGTGGYEQYF | TGTGCCAGCAGCTCCGGGACAGGGGGCTACGAGCAGTACTTC
TRBD1 | TRBJ2-2 | . | TRBV11-1 | CASSRAATGANTGELFF | TGTGCCAGCAGCCGAGCCGCGACAGGGGCGAACACCGGGGAGCTGTTTTTT
. | TRBJ2-7 | . | TRBV9 | CASSTRVVGGEQYF | TGTGCCAGCAGCACCAGAGTGGTCGGGGGCGAGCAGTACTTC
. | TRBJ1-4 | once | TRBV21-1 | CASSKSGRQAQKLSTNEKLFF | TGTGCCAGCAGCAAATCCGGTCGACAGGCCCAAAAGTTGTCAACTAATGAAAAACTGTTTTTT
. | TRBJ2-7 | . | TRBV9 | CASSEMGKGSYEQYF | TGTGCCAGCAGCGAGATGGGCAAAGGCTCCTACGAGCAGTACTTC
TRBD2 | TRBJ2-1 | large | TRBV10-3 | CAPLPVAGDEQFF | TGTGCCCCACTCCCCGTAGCGGGGGATGAGCAGTTCTTC
. | TRBJ1-4 | . | TRBV7-9 | CASSFLASNEKLFF | TGTGCCAGCAGCTTCTTGGCGTCTAATGAAAAACTGTTTTTT
TRBD1 | TRBJ1-1 | . | TRBV19 | CASSIPGQEDTEAFF | TGTGCCAGTAGTATCCCGGGACAGGAGGACACTGAAGCTTTCTTT
. | TRBJ2-5 | . | TRBV5-1 | CASSFKGLWETQYF | TGCGCCAGCAGCTTTAAGGGGCTGTGGGAGACCCAGTACTTC
. | TRBJ2-7 | large | TRBV13 | CASSLGRGPWDEQYF | TGTGCCAGCAGCTTAGGTCGGGGACCATGGGACGAGCAGTACTTC
TRBD1 | TRBJ1-5 | . | TRBV19 | CASRGQPNQPQHF | TGTGCCAGTAGGGGACAGCCTAATCAGCCCCAGCATTTT
TRBD2 | TRBJ2-5 | once | TRBV29-1 | CSVEVAGGGETQYF | TGCAGCGTTGAGGTAGCGGGGGGCGGAGAGACCCAGTACTTC
TRBD1 | TRBJ1-5 | hyperexpanded | TRBV13 | CASSLGRQGNQPQHF | TGTGCCAGCAGCTTAGGTAGACAGGGGAATCAGCCCCAGCATTTT
TRBD1 | TRBJ2-5 | . | TRBV5-1 | CASSNTGVQETQYF | TGCGCCAGCAGCAACACAGGGGTCCAAGAGACCCAGTACTTC
. | TRBJ2-7 | . | TRBV30 | CAWSPLGNEQYF | TGTGCCTGGAGTCCTCTAGGGAACGAGCAGTACTTC
. | TRBJ1-4 | . | TRBV28 | CASGRTTNEKLFF | TGTGCCAGCGGTAGGACAACTAATGAAAAACTGTTTTTT
. | TRBJ2-7 | large | TRBV5-1 | CASSSGPLSYEQYF | TGCGCCAGCAGCTCCGGGCCTCTCTCCTACGAGCAGTACTTC
. | TRBJ2-2 | once | TRBV27 | CASRRQADLNTGELFF | TGTGCCAGCAGGAGACAGGCGGACTTGAACACCGGGGAGCTGTTTTTT
TRBD1 | TRBJ1-4 | . | TRBV5-1 | CASSRTGGTNEKLFF | TGCGCCAGCAGCCGGACAGGTGGCACTAATGAAAAACTGTTTTTT
. | TRBJ1-2 | . | TRBV7-3 | CASGRGPGYGYTF | TGTGCCAGCGGACGGGGGCCCGGCTATGGCTACACCTTC
TRBD1 | TRBJ1-4 | . | TRBV5-1 | CASSLVGGHNEKLFF | TGCGCCAGCAGCTTAGTAGGGGGCCACAATGAAAAACTGTTTTTT
. | TRBJ1-3 | once | TRBV7-9 | CASSSMTYAGNTIYF | TGTGCCAGCAGCTCGATGACATACGCTGGAAACACCATATATTTT